This TCR beta chain was retrieved from a study of shared clonotypes between healthy human individuals. CD8 cells classed as naive were CD45RO-negative and positively selected for CCR7, excluding terminally differentiated effector memory CD45RA+ cells. Profiling relied on immunoSEQ multiplex PCR, and the TCRdb table lists in-frame clones only, not all of them. The sample lists millions of clones; around 96% were seen once. The germline CDR1 and CDR2 sequences are MDHEN and SYDVKM. V trimming: 4 bases; J trimming: 2 bases; junction bases outside the gene matches: 16. The CDR3 extends over 18 amino acids.

The chain recombines TRBV28 with TRBJ2-5, with TRBD2 matching over 7 bases. The clonotype was recovered from a man aged 18 to 35 in good health. The material sequenced was naive CD8+ T cells sorted from blood. This CDR3 reads CASSYWRDGGGHQETQYF. CDR3 nucleotide sequence: TGTGCCAGCAGTTATTGGCGAGACGGCGGGGGTCATCAAGAGACCCAGTACTTC.